The rows below give T cell receptor beta chains drawn from one sample of a study of identifying expanded T cells in peripheral blood. Data came from immunoSEQ multiplex PCR; TCRdb stores just in-frame clones and leaves some out. The data contain 85,000 to 100,000 clones, approximately 88% of them singletons. The sample was blood. These receptors were collected from a person aged 18-69 years in good health. The CDR3 runs from the conserved cysteine through the conserved F or W. The order of the fields is J gene, clone size, V gene, D gene, CDR3 DNA, CDR3 protein. The D gene is left open where the match is weak. Rows may omit the clone size; those that give it use once, few, many or a size class.

TRBJ2-5,-,TRBV27,TRBD2,TGTGCCAGCAGTCCGGGGACTAGCGGGGTTGAGCAGTACTTC,CASSPGTSGVEQYF
TRBJ1-3,-,TRBV10-1,-,TGCGCCAGCGGGTCGGCTAGAAACGTCTTCTCTGGAAACACCATATATTTT,CASGSARNVFSGNTIYF
TRBJ2-1,-,TRBV18,TRBD2,TGTGCCAGCTCAAAACTAGCGGGAGACCTCCACAATGAGCAGTTCTTC,CASSKLAGDLHNEQFF
TRBJ2-5,-,TRBV9,TRBD2,TGTGCCAGCAGCACGCGAAGGGAGGGGACGGAGGAGACCCAGTACTTC,CASSTRREGTEETQYF
TRBJ2-3,-,TRBV5-4,TRBD2,TGTGCCAGCAGCCGTGAGGGACTAGCGGGAGTAGTTATTACAGATACGCAGTATTTT,CASSREGLAGVVITDTQYF
TRBJ1-3,-,TRBV19,-,TGTGCCAGTACTGGGACCCACGGGAACACCATATATTTT,CASTGTHGNTIYF
TRBJ1-2,-,TRBV13,-,TGTGCCAGCAGCTTAGCAGGCCAGTTGAACTATGGCTACACCTTC,CASSLAGQLNYGYTF
TRBJ2-6,-,TRBV7-8,-,TGTGCCAGCAGCTTTAAGGACAGCCAACCTGCGGGGGCCAACGTCCTGACTTTC,CASSFKDSQPAGANVLTF
TRBJ2-3,-,TRBV15,TRBD2,TGTGCCACCCGGGAGCGGGATCAGGGCGCAGATACGCAGTATTTT,CATRERDQGADTQYF
TRBJ2-6,-,TRBV6-1,-,TGTGCCAGCAGTGAAGCCTCAACTGGGGCCAACGTCCTGACTTTC,CASSEASTGANVLTF
TRBJ1-4,-,TRBV28,TRBD1,TGTGCCAGCAGTGCGGACAGGGGTAATGAAAAACTGTTTTTT,CASSADRGNEKLFF
TRBJ2-1,-,TRBV9,-,TGTGCCAGCAGCGTAGAATTGGAATGGGGGAATGAGCAGTTCTTC,CASSVELEWGNEQFF
TRBJ1-5,few,TRBV30,-,TGTGCCTGGAGTGTGCGCACCAATCAGCCCCAGCATTTT,CAWSVRTNQPQHF
TRBJ1-5,-,TRBV16,-,TGTGCCAGCAGCCGGATTAGCAATCAGCCCCAGCATTTT,CASSRISNQPQHF
TRBJ2-7,-,TRBV5-5,TRBD1,TGTGCCAGCAGCTTACAGGGGGCCTACGAGCAGTACTTC,CASSLQGAYEQYF
TRBJ2-1,few,TRBV7-6,TRBD2,TGTGCCAGCAGCTCAGTGGCCGGGACTAGCGTTAATGAGCAGTTCTTC,CASSSVAGTSVNEQFF
TRBJ2-3,-,TRBV28,TRBD2,TGTGCCAGCAGTTGGGGGGGGAACACAGATACGCAGTATTTT,CASSWGGNTDTQYF
TRBJ2-7,-,TRBV4-2,TRBD2,TGTGCCAGCAGCCAAGATCGATCTAGCGGGCACTCCTACGAGCAGTACTTC,CASSQDRSSGHSYEQYF
TRBJ1-4,-,TRBV27,-,TGTGCCAGCAGTTTCGGCAGGTATAATGAAAAACTGTTTTTT,CASSFGRYNEKLFF
TRBJ2-2,-,TRBV4-3,-,TGCGCCAGCAGCCAAAAGATCCCCGGCGCGAACACCGGGGAGCTGTTTTTT,CASSQKIPGANTGELFF
TRBJ2-7,-,TRBV6-5,TRBD2,TGTGCCAGCAGTCGACTAGCGAGACACGAGCAGTACTTC,CASSRLARHEQYF
TRBJ1-1,-,TRBV30,-,TGTGCCTGGAGGATGGTTCCCACTGAAGCTTTCTTT,CAWRMVPTEAFF
TRBJ2-3,-,TRBV6-4,-,TGTGCCAGCAGTAAAGACGTCACAGATACGCAGTATTTT,CASSKDVTDTQYF
TRBJ1-4,-,TRBV30,-,TGTGCCTGGTTTACGGGAAATGAAAAACTGTTTTTT,CAWFTGNEKLFF
TRBJ2-1,-,TRBV30,-,TGTGCCTGGAGTCGGCCGGGACTGGGGACTAATGAGCAGTTCTTC,CAWSRPGLGTNEQFF
TRBJ2-7,-,TRBV5-4,TRBD1,TGTGCCAGCAGCCCGGGGACAGGAGCCTACGAGCAGTACTTC,CASSPGTGAYEQYF
TRBJ2-2,-,TRBV9,-,TGTGCCAGCAGCGTAATGGGGACGGTCGGGGAGCTGTTTTTT,CASSVMGTVGELFF
TRBJ2-7,-,TRBV28,-,TGTGCCAGCAGTTTATTGGACGAGCAGTACTTC,CASSLLDEQYF
TRBJ2-1,-,TRBV10-1,TRBD1,TGCGCCAGCAGTGAGTCCGGGACAGGGGTTGATGAGCAGTTCTTC,CASSESGTGVDEQFF
TRBJ2-3,-,TRBV10-1,TRBD1,TGCGCCAGCAGCCCAGGGGGCAAAGATACGCAGTATTTT,CASSPGGKDTQYF
TRBJ2-7,-,TRBV7-9,TRBD1,TGTGCCAGCAGCTTACGGCAGGGGGCGCAAAGCTCGGACTTC,CASSLRQGAQSSDF
TRBJ2-7,-,TRBV19,-,TGTGCCAGTAGTATCGGATACGAGCAGTACTTC,CASSIGYEQYF
TRBJ2-3,-,TRBV29-1,TRBD2,TGCAGCGTTGAAAGATGGACTAGCGGGACCCTGAGCACAGATACGCAGTATTTT,CSVERWTSGTLSTDTQYF
TRBJ2-2,medium-sized,TRBV6-4,-,TGTGCCAGCAGTGACGGGCCCACCGGGGAGCTGTTTTTT,CASSDGPTGELFF
TRBJ1-4,-,TRBV19,TRBD1,TGTGCCAGTATCCTAGACAGGGGCGTTGAAAAACTGTTTTTT,CASILDRGVEKLFF
TRBJ1-5,-,TRBV4-3,-,TGCGCCAGCAGCCAAGGCGGGGAGGGCTATCAGCCCCAGCATTTT,CASSQGGEGYQPQHF
TRBJ2-7,once,TRBV19,-,TGTGCCAGTAGTCGGAACTGGGACTTCAAATACGAGCAGTACTTC,CASSRNWDFKYEQYF
TRBJ1-1,-,TRBV7-3,TRBD1,TGTGCCAGCAGCCGACCGGGACAGGAACCTTTCTTT,CASSRPGQEPFF
TRBJ2-5,-,TRBV29-1,-,TGCAGCGTTGAAGGACAGGGAGGAAAAGAGACCCAGTACTTC,CSVEGQGGKETQYF
TRBJ2-1,-,TRBV19,-,TGTGCCAGTAGTATGCAGGGGACCGAGGGGGATGAGCAGTTCTTC,CASSMQGTEGDEQFF
TRBJ1-6,-,TRBV27,-,TGTGCCAGCAGTTTCCTGGATAGGGGCTATAATTCACCCCTCCACTTT,CASSFLDRGYNSPLHF
TRBJ2-5,-,TRBV29-1,-,TGCAGCGTTGGGGTGACAGAGACCCAGTACTTC,CSVGVTETQYF
TRBJ2-7,-,TRBV5-5,-,TGTGCCAGCAGCGTCAGTCTGACCTACGAGCAGTACTTC,CASSVSLTYEQYF
TRBJ2-5,-,TRBV18,-,TGTGCCAGCTCACCGAGTGAGGAGACCCAGTACTTC,CASSPSEETQYF
TRBJ2-7,-,TRBV6-1,-,TGTGCCAGCAGTGTAACAGCTTACGAGCAGTACTTC,CASSVTAYEQYF
TRBJ1-5,-,TRBV28,-,TGTGCCGGCAGTTTGGGCGGAAGCAATCAGCCCCAGCATTTT,CAGSLGGSNQPQHF
TRBJ2-1,-,TRBV7-3,TRBD2,TGTGCCAGCAGCTGGTCTAGCGGGAGCAGAAATGAGCAGTTCTTC,CASSWSSGSRNEQFF
TRBJ2-3,-,TRBV7-2,-,TGTGCCAGCAGCTTAGGGAGGGGTACGCAGTATTTT,CASSLGRGTQYF
TRBJ2-1,-,TRBV5-7,-,TGTGCCCGCCTCGTCCAGTTCTTC,CARLVQFF
TRBJ2-3,-,TRBV6-4,TRBD2,TGTGCCAGCAGTGAAGGGAGTAGCGGGAGCACAGATACGCAGTATTTT,CASSEGSSGSTDTQYF